This T cell receptor beta chain was identified in a study of blood T cell repertoires in COVID-19. Study background: Donors in the United States, Italy and Spain gave samples during acute or convalescent COVID-19. In each case, the material was cDNA or gDNA derived from T cells, B-cell-depleted T cells, or PBMCs.

In the authors' methods: Amplification of reference gene primers was used by the study to estimate nucleated cell counts. The method was immunoSEQ multiplex PCR; TCRdb's version includes in-frame clones alone and lacks a portion of them. V, J and clone size are taken as reported in that table, and D and trimming were inferred from the DNA itself. This table has 110,000 or so clones, roughly 85% appearing once. CDR3 length equals 14 residues. V lost 3 bases and J 1 base, leaving 7 bases between the germline ends. CDR1 and CDR2 (germline): MRHNA, SNTAGT. This chain connects TRBV6-4 to TRBJ1-5; D unclear. The sequenced sample consisted of peripheral blood. The clonotype was recovered from a man aged 40-49 years with acute or convalescent COVID-19. The CDR3 sequence: CASSDETSNQPQHF. The DNA of the CDR3 is TGTGCCAGCAGTGATGAAACAAGCAATCAGCCCCAGCATTTT.